These T cell receptor beta chains were read from a single sample in a study of blood T cell repertoires in COVID-19. Measured with immunoSEQ multiplex PCR; TCRdb has only the in-frame clones, and not every one. The table records around 300,000 clones, about 85% of them present only once. The sample consisted of peripheral blood. The source of these receptors is a human donor in a cohort sampled during active COVID-19. Both conserved end residues are trimmed from each CDR3. The size field is filled for only some rows; it gives once, few, many or a size class.

-,TRBV5-1,13,TRBJ1-3,ASSLDRRAGNTIY
-,TRBV7-2,9,TRBJ2-7,ASSRGLEQY
-,TRBV5-1,14,TRBJ1-1,ASSLVSGTGGTEAF
-,TRBV3-1/TRBV3-2,12,TRBJ2-3,ASSRGQGAYTQY
-,TRBV5-1,15,TRBJ2-1,ASSLVPSGQTYNEQF
-,TRBV5-4,13,TRBJ2-3,ASSRGRALSDTQY
-,TRBV18,12,TRBJ2-5,ASSPPGVQETQY
-,TRBV3-1/TRBV3-2,14,TRBJ2-7,ASSQFAGVGSYEQY
-,TRBV7-2,12,TRBJ2-5,ASSFRGRAETQY
few,TRBV9,14,TRBJ2-5,ASSVAAGGGPETQY
few,TRBV5-1,12,TRBJ2-5,ASREGGNQETQY
-,TRBV7-2,14,TRBJ2-3,ASSSGLAMIPDTQY
-,TRBV7-9,12,TRBJ1-1,ASSFRAGDTEAF
few,TRBV7-2,12,TRBJ1-1,ASIVAGSGLQTF
-,TRBV5-6,11,TRBJ2-7,ASTLGSFYEQY
few,TRBV27,11,TRBJ1-1,ASRPQGAFGAF
once,TRBV5-1,14,TRBJ1-3,ASSLAVLAQGNTIY
-,TRBV18,12,TRBJ2-1,ASSPPVQGNEQF
-,TRBV7-2,14,TRBJ2-5,ASSLWLAGGIETQY
-,TRBV3-1/TRBV3-2,9,TRBJ2-7,ASSRTYEQY
-,TRBV5-1,13,TRBJ2-1,ASSVFSGAYNEQF
-,TRBV2,12,TRBJ1-5,ASSPDRSYQPQH
-,TRBV7-8,12,TRBJ2-4,ASSRGTAKNIQY
-,TRBV19,13,TRBJ1-5,ASSIQEGGFQPQH